This T cell receptor beta chain was recovered during a study of T cells in Graves' hyperthyroidism and ophthalmopathy. Germline V gene sequence: CDR1 DFQATT, CDR2 SNEGSKA (reference sequence). This CDR3 has 13 amino acids. V lost 4 bases, J lost 0 bases, and 2 bases stayed unmatched. Disease duration was under 3 months in the ophthalmopathy patients, who also had a Clinical Activity Score of at least 3 and a NOSPECS grade of at least 4. Template material for amplifying TCR beta CDR3 regions consisted of RNA transcripts. HTBI primers drove first-round RT-PCR of the TCR CDR3. Each CDR3 protein is one row after TCRdb ran MiXCR on the multiplex PCR reads. The sample has 450,000 to 550,000 distinct CDR3 sequences; approximately 25% are singletons.

The chain is built from TRBV20-1 and TRBJ1-2; TRBD1 matches 7 bases. The origin of this receptor is a woman under 40 with Graves' ophthalmopathy. Sequences were obtained from blood. The CDR3 DNA reads TGCAGTGCTACAGGGGGGACTAACTATGGCTACACCTTC. Amino acid sequence: CSATGGTNYGYTF.